The entry below describes one T cell receptor (beta chain). This sample stems from a study of OX40 agonist ivuxolimab in advanced cancers. Study context: Among those enrolled, mean age was roughly 55 years (range roughly 20 to 79) and 75% to 85% were male.

J was trimmed by 5 bases and V by 1 base; bases with no gene match: 4. From germline, CDR1 is LNHDA and CDR2 SQIVND (reference sequence). The CDR3 sequence is 15 residues long. Method: immunoSEQ multiplex PCR; TCRdb's copy keeps in-frame clones and lacks some. The sample records 80,000 or so clones, about 85% being singletons. This chain links TRBV19 with TRBJ1-4; 7 positions match TRBD1. Source: CD4+ or CD8+ T cells sorted from blood, taken in a trial of the OX40 agonist ivuxolimab. This TCR was recovered from an adult with an advanced solid tumor such as melanoma, head and neck, liver or kidney cancer. In DNA form, the CDR3 reads TGTGCCAGTAGTATAGCGTCAGGGGGAAATGAAAAACTGTTTTTT. Translated, it gives CASSIASGGNEKLFF.